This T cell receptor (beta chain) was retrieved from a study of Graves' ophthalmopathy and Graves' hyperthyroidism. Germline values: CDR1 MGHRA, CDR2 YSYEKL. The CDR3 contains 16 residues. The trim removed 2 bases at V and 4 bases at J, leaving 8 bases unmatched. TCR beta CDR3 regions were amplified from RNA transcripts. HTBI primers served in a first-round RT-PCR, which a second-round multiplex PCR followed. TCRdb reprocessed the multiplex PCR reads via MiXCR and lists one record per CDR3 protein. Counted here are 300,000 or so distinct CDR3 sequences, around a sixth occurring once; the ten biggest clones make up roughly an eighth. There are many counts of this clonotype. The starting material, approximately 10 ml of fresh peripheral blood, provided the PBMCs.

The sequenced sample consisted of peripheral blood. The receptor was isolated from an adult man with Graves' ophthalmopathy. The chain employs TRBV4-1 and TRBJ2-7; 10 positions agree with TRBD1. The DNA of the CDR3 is TGCGCCAGCAGCCAATCAATTAGACAGGGGGCGTACGAGCAGTACTTC. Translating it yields CASSQSIRQGAYEQYF.